This TCR beta chain was sequenced during a study of cytotoxic CD8 clonotypes in ibrutinib-treated CLL. On this clone: The same CDR3 also results from other DNA sequences found in this sample.

Using immunoSEQ multiplex PCR, the repertoire was profiled, and TCRdb retains in-frame clones only, with some absent. The sample carries about 85,000 clones, around 79% recorded once. The sequence was obtained from a human donor with chronic lymphocytic leukemia. The starting material was PBMCs, obtained after 12 months of ibrutinib treatment.

CDR3 protein: CASRRSSTDTQYF. CDR3 nucleotide sequence: TGTGCCAGCAGACGGTCCTCCACAGATACGCAGTATTTT. This sequence joins TRBV2 and TRBJ2-3; D call uncertain. This CDR3 contains 13 residues. The V end was cut by 6 bases, the J end by 2 bases, with 9 bases between. Germline loops: CDR1 SNHLY, CDR2 FYNNEI.